These T cell receptor beta chains were read from a single sample in a study of T cells in Graves' hyperthyroidism and ophthalmopathy. TCRdb independently ran MiXCR on the multiplex PCR reads; one entry per CDR3 protein. Here the sample spans roughly 520,000 distinct CDR3 sequences, around a quarter being singletons. The sample taken for sequencing was blood. The receptor source for this set is a woman younger than 45 with Graves' ophthalmopathy. Both conserved end residues are part of each CDR3. Each record gives: J gene, V gene, CDR3 length, CDR3 protein.

J: TRBJ1-5
V: TRBV12-3/TRBV12-4
length: 16
CDR3: CASSQTKQERGQPQHF

J: TRBJ2-7
V: TRBV19
length: 15
CDR3: CASSRSRGPSYEQYF

J: TRBJ2-7
V: TRBV12-3/TRBV12-4
length: 12
CDR3: CASSPTLHEQYF

J: TRBJ2-5
V: TRBV12-3/TRBV12-4
length: 15
CDR3: CASTPLGVRGETRYF

J: TRBJ2-2
V: TRBV19
length: 19
CDR3: CASSIDRSGTAGSTGELFF

J: TRBJ1-5
V: TRBV20-1
length: 11
CDR3: CSAREGGPQHF

J: TRBJ1-5
V: TRBV28
length: 15
CDR3: CASSFKQGANQPQHF

J: TRBJ1-3
V: TRBV19
length: 15
CDR3: CASSVAGVSGNTIYF

J: TRBJ2-5
V: TRBV20-1
length: 14
CDR3: CSAGTFDRGETQYF

J: TRBJ2-7
V: TRBV12-5
length: 19
CDR3: CASGLTTSTGSALIYEQYF

J: TRBJ2-5
V: TRBV6-2/TRBV6-3
length: 15
CDR3: CASSGTSGVQETQYF

J: TRBJ1-2
V: TRBV12-3/TRBV12-4
length: 13
CDR3: CASGSGQNYGYTF

J: TRBJ2-6
V: TRBV6-2/TRBV6-3
length: 18
CDR3: CASSPKNGQSSGANVLTF

J: TRBJ2-2
V: TRBV7-2
length: 18
CDR3: CASSLGQLGQTNTGELFF

J: TRBJ2-7
V: TRBV28
length: 16
CDR3: CASSLTSGTTLYEQYF

J: TRBJ2-5
V: TRBV6-1
length: 12
CDR3: CASRRNQETQYF

J: TRBJ1-5
V: TRBV11-2
length: 13
CDR3: CASSFLTNQPQHF

J: TRBJ2-5
V: TRBV7-3
length: 13
CDR3: CASSVSSQETQYF

J: TRBJ2-1
V: TRBV20-1
length: 11
CDR3: CSASPSREQFF

J: TRBJ2-7
V: TRBV7-6
length: 13
CDR3: CASSLAGGGEQHF

J: TRBJ2-7
V: TRBV6-5
length: 14
CDR3: CASSLDYRPYEQYF

J: TRBJ2-7
V: TRBV6-1
length: 16
CDR3: CASSGAGGAGTYEQYF

J: TRBJ2-7
V: TRBV6-2/TRBV6-3
length: 13
CDR3: CASRTGSLDEQYF

J: TRBJ2-2
V: TRBV19
length: 15
CDR3: CASSVRNSATGELFF

J: TRBJ2-7
V: TRBV6-1
length: 13
CDR3: CASSVGPGHEQYF

J: TRBJ1-3
V: TRBV28
length: 16
CDR3: CASRPLEGGTGNTIYF

J: TRBJ1-5
V: TRBV12-3/TRBV12-4
length: 14
CDR3: CASSFGQFNQPQHF

J: TRBJ2-7
V: TRBV28
length: 14
CDR3: CASRPGTDLYEQYF